This T cell receptor (beta chain) comes out of a study of beta chain features in type 1 diabetes. General observations from the study: Researchers report that Type 1 diabetes patients had moderately but significantly shorter TCRB CDR3s across all four CD4+ subsets.

Expressed TCRB transcripts got sequenced, as all isolated RNA was reverse transcribed. Measured with immunoSEQ multiplex PCR; TCRdb has only the in-frame clones, and not every one. The data contain 150,000 to 200,000 clones, about 10% of them seen just once; the ten biggest clones take up 0.7%. One heparinised draw of blood, averaging around 120 mL, came from each donor. Trimming took 1 base from V and 4 from J, leaving 12 bases between them. The CDR3 spans 15 residues. The germline V gene encodes CDR1 SGHRS and CDR2 YFSETQ. On this clone: Its target is not known.

The source of this sequence is a woman in her 30s with type 1 diabetes. The sample taken for sequencing was central memory CD4+ T cells from blood. The chain carries TRBV5-1 and TRBJ2-1, with a tentative D call TRBD1 (7 bases). The CDR3 DNA is TGCGCCAGCAGCTTGCTCCAGGGGGGATACAATGAGCAGTTCTTC. Its translation: CASSLLQGGYNEQFF.